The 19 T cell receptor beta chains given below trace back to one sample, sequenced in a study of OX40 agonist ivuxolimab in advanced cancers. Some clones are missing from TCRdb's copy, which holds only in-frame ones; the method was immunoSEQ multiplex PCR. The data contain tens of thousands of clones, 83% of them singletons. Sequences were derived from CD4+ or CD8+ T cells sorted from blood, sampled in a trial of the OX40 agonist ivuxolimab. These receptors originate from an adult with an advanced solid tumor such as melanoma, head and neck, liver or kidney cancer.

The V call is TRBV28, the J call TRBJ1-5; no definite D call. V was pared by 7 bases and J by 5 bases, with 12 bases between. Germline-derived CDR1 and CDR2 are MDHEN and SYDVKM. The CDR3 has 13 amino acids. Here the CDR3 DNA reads TGTGCCAGCACTACCAGCGGGGATCAGCCCCAGCATTTT. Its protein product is CASTTSGDQPQHF.

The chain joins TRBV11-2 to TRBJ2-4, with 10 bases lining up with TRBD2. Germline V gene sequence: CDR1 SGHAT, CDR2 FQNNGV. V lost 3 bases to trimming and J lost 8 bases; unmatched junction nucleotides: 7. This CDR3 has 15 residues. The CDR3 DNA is TGTGCCAGCAGCTTTGTAGCGGGGGGAGCTGACATTCAGTACTTC. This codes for CASSFVAGGADIQYF.

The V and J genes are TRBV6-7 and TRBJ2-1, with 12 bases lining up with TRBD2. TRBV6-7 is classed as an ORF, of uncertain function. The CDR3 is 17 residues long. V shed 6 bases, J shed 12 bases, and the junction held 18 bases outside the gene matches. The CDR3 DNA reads TGTGCCAGCAGGCATCTGACTAGCGGGGGACCTCCGGGGTGGCAGTTCTTC. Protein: CASRHLTSGGPPGWQFF.

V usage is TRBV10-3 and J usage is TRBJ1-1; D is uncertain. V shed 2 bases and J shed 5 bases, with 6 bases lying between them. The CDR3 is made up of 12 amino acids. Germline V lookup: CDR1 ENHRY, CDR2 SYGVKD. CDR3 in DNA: TGTGCCATCAGTGAGGGGGAAACTGAAGCTTTCTTT. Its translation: CAISEGETEAFF.

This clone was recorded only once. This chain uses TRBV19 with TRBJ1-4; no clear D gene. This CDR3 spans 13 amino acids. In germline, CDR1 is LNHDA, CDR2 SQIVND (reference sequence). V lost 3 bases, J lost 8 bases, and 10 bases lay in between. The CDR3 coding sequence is TGTGCCAGTAGTATTGACGGCGGGGAAAAACTGTTTTTT. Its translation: CASSIDGGEKLFF.

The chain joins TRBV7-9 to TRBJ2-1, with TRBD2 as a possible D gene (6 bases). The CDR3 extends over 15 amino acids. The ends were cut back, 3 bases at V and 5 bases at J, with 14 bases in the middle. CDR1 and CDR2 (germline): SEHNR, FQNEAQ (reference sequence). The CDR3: CASSFARTNDNEQFF. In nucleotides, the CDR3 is TGTGCCAGCAGCTTTGCCCGGACTAACGACAATGAGCAGTTCTTC.

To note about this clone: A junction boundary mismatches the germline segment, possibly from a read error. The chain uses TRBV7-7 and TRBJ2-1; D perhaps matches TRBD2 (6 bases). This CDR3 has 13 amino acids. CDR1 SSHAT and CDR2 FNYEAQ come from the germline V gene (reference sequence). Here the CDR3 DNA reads TGTGCTAGCAGCTCGGAGGGAGCTTATGAGCAGTTCTTC. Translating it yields CASSSEGAYEQFF.

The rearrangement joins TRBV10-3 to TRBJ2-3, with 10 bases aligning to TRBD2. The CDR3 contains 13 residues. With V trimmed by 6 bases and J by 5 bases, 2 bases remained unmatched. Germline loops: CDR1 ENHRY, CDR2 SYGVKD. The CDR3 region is CAISRLAGDTQYF. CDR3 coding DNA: TGTGCCATCAGCCGACTAGCGGGAGATACGCAGTATTTT.

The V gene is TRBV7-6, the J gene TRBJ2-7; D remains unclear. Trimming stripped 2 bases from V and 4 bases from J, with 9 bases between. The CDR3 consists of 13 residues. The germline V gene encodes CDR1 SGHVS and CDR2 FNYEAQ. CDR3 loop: CASSLNFRYEQYF. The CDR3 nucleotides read TGTGCCAGCAGCTTAAACTTCCGTTACGAGCAGTACTTC.

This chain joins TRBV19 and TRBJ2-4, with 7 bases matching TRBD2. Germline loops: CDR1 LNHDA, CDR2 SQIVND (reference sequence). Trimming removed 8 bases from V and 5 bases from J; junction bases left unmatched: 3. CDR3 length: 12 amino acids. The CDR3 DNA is TGTGCCAGTGCCCGGGGGGAAAACATTCAGTACTTC. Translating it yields CASARGENIQYF.

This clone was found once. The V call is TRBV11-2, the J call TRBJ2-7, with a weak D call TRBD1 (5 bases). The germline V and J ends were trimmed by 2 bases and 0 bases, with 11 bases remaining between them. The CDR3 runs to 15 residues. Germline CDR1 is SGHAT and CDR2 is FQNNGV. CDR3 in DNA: TGTGCCAGCAGCTTATTAGGTCAGGGCTCCTACGAGCAGTACTTC. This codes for CASSLLGQGSYEQYF.

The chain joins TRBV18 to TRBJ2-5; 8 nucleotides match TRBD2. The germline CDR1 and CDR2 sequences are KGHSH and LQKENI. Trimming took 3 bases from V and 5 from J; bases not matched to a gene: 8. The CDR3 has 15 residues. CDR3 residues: CASSPPRGGTETQYF. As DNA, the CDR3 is TGTGCCAGCTCACCGCCCCGGGGGGGTACGGAGACCCAGTACTTC.

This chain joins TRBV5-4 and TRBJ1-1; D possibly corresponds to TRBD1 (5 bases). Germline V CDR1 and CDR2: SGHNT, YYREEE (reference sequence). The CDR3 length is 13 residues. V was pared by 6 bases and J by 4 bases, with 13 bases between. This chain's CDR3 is CASNRPGSTEAFF. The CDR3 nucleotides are TGTGCCAGCAACAGGCCCGGGTCCACTGAAGCTTTCTTT. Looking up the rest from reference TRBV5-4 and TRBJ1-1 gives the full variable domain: ETGVTQSPTHLIKTRGQQVTLRCSSQSGHNTVSWYQQALGQGPQFIFQYYREEENGRGNFPPRFSGLQFPNYSSELNVNALELDDSALYLCASNRPGSTEAFFGQGTRLTVV.

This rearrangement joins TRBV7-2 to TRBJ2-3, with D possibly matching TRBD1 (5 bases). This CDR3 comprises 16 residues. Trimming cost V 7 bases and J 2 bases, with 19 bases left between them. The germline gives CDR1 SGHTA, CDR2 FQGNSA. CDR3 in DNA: TGTGCCAGCATCCAGTCATCCACAGGTGTCACAGATACGCAGTATTTT. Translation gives CASIQSSTGVTDTQYF.

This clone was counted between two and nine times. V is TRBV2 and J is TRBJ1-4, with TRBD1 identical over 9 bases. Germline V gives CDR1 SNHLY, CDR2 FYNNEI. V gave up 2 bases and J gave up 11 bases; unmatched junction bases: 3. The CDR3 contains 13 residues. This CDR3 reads CASSESGQGKLFF. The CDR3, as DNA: TGTGCCAGCAGTGAAAGTGGACAGGGGAAACTGTTTTTT.

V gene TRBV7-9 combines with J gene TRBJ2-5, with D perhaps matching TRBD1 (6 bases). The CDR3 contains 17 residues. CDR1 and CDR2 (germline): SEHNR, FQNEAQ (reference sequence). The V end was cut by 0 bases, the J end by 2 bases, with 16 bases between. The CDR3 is CASSLAVGSRGQETQYF. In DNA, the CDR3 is TGTGCCAGCAGCTTAGCGGTGGGGTCGAGGGGGCAAGAGACCCAGTACTTC.

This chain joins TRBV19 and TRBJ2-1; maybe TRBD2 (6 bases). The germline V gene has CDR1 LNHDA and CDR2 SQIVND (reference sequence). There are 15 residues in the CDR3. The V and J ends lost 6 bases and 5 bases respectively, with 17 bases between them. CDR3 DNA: TGTGCCAGTAGCCCCGGAGATAGCGGCGACAATGAGCAGTTCTTC. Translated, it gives CASSPGDSGDNEQFF.

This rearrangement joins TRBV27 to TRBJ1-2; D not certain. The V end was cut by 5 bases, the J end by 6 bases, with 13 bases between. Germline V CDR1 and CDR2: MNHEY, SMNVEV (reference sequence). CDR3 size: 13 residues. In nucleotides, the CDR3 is TGTGCCAGCAGTCGCGATCGTGGCGATGGCTACACCTTC. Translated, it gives CASSRDRGDGYTF.

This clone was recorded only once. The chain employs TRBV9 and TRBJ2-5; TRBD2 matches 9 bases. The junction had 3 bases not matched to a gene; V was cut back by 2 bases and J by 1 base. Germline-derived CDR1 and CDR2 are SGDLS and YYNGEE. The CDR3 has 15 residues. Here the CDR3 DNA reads TGTGCCAGCAGCGTCGAGCGGGGGGCCCAAGAGACCCAGTACTTC. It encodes CASSVERGAQETQYF.